What follows describes a single T cell receptor beta chain. V lost 2 bases and J 3 bases, leaving 14 bases between the germline ends. The germline V gene encodes CDR1 GTSNPN and CDR2 SVGIG (reference sequence). The CDR3 is 15 amino acids. From the RT-PCR reads, TCRdb called clonotypes with MiXCR, one entry per CDR3 protein. The sample yields about 680,000 distinct CDR3 sequences, 13% to 15% seen once. The J gene is TRBJ1-5, the V gene TRBV30; TRBD1 might be the D (5 bases). The sequence was collected from a female donor in good health, serving as a healthy control. The sequenced sample consisted of memory CD4+ T cells from blood. The CDR3 protein is CAWSRTSVYNQPQHF. DNA for the CDR3: TGTGCCTGGAGTAGGACAAGTGTCTACAATCAGCCCCAGCATTTT.